Below, 15 T cell receptor beta chains from the same sample are listed, as sequenced in a study of T-cell reconstitution after alpha-beta-depleted transplantation in children (dated by TCRdb to about 2016). Library preparation used PCR. Sequencing relied on an Illumina HiSeq 2500. TCR libraries were prepared with molecular barcoding, using unique molecular identifiers to normalize TCRbeta repertoire quantification. TCRdb handled the public reads itself, with Q25 trimming in fastp and clone calling in MiXCR, and kept productive beta chains. Duplicate CDR3 protein sequences are folded into a single record with the most common DNA and genes. This sample has a few hundred thousand distinct CDR3 sequences in its table, and just over 20% of those were observed once. The ten largest clones represent about 3.8% of the sample. Sample: PBMCs from the stem cell graft donor, taken from the stem cell graft. All receptors derive from a human donor who donated a stem cell graft to a child with acute myeloid leukemia.

This clonotype was found many times. The CDR3, as DNA: TGCAGCGTTGAAGGTCCTCGAGCGGATGGCTACACCTTC. The encoded protein is CSVEGPRADGYTF. The chain employs TRBV29-1 and TRBJ1-2, with D unclear. Germline CDR1 and CDR2: SQVTM and ANQGSEA. CDR3 size: 13 residues. Trimming removed 1 base from V and 6 bases from J, with 12 bases in between.

The chain couples TRBV12-3 or TRBV12-4 to TRBJ2-7, with D tentatively TRBD2 (5 bases). This CDR3 is built from 13 residues. Trimming removed 7 bases at V and 3 bases at J, with 13 bases between. This CDR3 reads CASKPGKGYEQYF. The DNA for the CDR3 is TGTGCCAGCAAACCGGGAAAAGGCTACGAGCAGTACTTC.

The sample holds many counts of this clonotype. This chain joins TRBV20-1 and TRBJ2-2; D is perhaps TRBD2 (6 bases). The germline V and J ends were trimmed by 4 bases and 0 bases, with 9 bases remaining between them. The length of the CDR3 is 14 residues. In germline, CDR1 is DFQATT, CDR2 SNEGSKA (reference sequence). The CDR3 here is CSATGTPNTGELFF. Here the CDR3 DNA reads TGCAGTGCTACCGGGACTCCGAACACCGGGGAGCTGTTTTTT.

There are a few counts of this clonotype. The V and J genes are TRBV28 and TRBJ1-5; 9 bases line up with TRBD1. The CDR3 is made up of 16 amino acids. CDR1 is MDHEN and CDR2 is SYDVKM in the germline V gene. The V segment lost 8 bases and the J segment 7 bases; nucleotides outside the gene matches: 15. CDR3 DNA sequence: TGTGCCAGCCTGGGGTCCGGGACAGGGACCCTCCAGCCCCAGCATTTT. Amino acid sequence: CASLGSGTGTLQPQHF.

A remark on this clonotype: Since a much larger clone is just one base distant, this may be a read error. The chain joins TRBV12-3 or TRBV12-4 to TRBJ2-2, with D maybe TRBD2 (6 bases). V lost 2 bases and J 6 bases, leaving 7 bases between the germline ends. The CDR3 sequence is 13 residues long. In nucleotides, the CDR3 is TGTGCCAGCAGTTTAACGGGGGCCGGGGAGCTGTTTTTT. Residues: CASSLTGAGELFF.

This chain links TRBV12-3 or TRBV12-4 with TRBJ2-3, with D unresolved. The CDR3 spans 17 residues. The V and J ends lost 2 bases and 2 bases respectively, with 17 bases between them. As DNA, the CDR3 is TGTGCCAGCAGTTTATCTCCCCGACCCTTCCCCACAGATACGCAGTATTTT. Translation gives CASSLSPRPFPTDTQYF.

This clonotype was counted at least ten times. The rearrangement uses TRBV12-3 or TRBV12-4 and TRBJ2-2, with D possibly being TRBD2 (5 bases). Trimming removed 6 bases from V and 7 bases from J, with 9 bases in between. There are 12 residues in the CDR3. CDR3 sequence (DNA): TGTGCCAGCAGACTAGGCTACGGGGAGCTGTTTTTT. Translation: CASRLGYGELFF.

Only a few counts were recorded for this clonotype. This chain joins TRBV20-1 and TRBJ1-1, with 8 bases identical to TRBD1. The CDR3 extends over 13 amino acids. V lost 5 bases, J lost 10 bases, and 12 bases stayed unmatched. Per the germline V gene, CDR1 is DFQATT and CDR2 is SNEGSKA (reference sequence). In DNA form, the CDR3 reads TGCAGTGCTTCTGCCCCGGGACAGGTCAGAGCTTTCTTT. Its translation is CSASAPGQVRAFF.

This clonotype was counted only a few times. This chain links TRBV7-2 with TRBJ2-7; TRBD1 might be the D (5 bases). CDR3 length: 15 residues. Trimming took off 5 bases at V and 0 bases at J, with 14 bases between the two ends. Germline lookup yields CDR1 SGHTA and CDR2 FQGNSA. CDR3 sequence: CASSLSPRDSYEQYF. CDR3 in DNA: TGTGCCAGCAGCCTAAGCCCCAGGGACTCCTACGAGCAGTACTTC.

This clonotype has ten or more counts. The genes are TRBV7-9 and TRBJ2-1; TRBD2 matches 11 bases. With 3 bases clipped from V and 1 base from J, the junction kept 2 bases outside the gene matches. Per the germline V gene, CDR1 is SEHNR and CDR2 is FQNEAQ (reference sequence). The CDR3 spans 16 residues. CDR3 loop: CASSFSGRESYNEQFF. The CDR3, as DNA: TGTGCCAGCAGCTTTAGCGGGAGGGAGTCCTACAATGAGCAGTTCTTC.

The table lists this clonotype with a count of one. The rearrangement uses TRBV7-2 and TRBJ2-2; no firm D call. Trimming took off 5 bases at V and 1 base at J, with 11 bases between the two ends. Per germline, CDR1 SGHTA and CDR2 FQGNSA. CDR3 length equals 15 residues. CDR3 protein: CASSLRFGNTGELFF. DNA for the CDR3: TGTGCCAGCAGCCTCCGGTTCGGGAACACCGGGGAGCTGTTTTTT. Full variable domain (remainder filled in from reference TRBV7-2 and TRBJ2-2): GAGVSQSPSNKVTEKGKDVELRCDPISGHTALYWYRQSLGQGLEFLIYFQGNSAPDKSGLPSDRFSAERTGGSVSTLTIQRTQQEDSAVYLCASSLRFGNTGELFFGEGSRLTVL.

The V gene is TRBV12-3 or TRBV12-4, the J gene TRBJ2-1; D gene uncertain. Trimming stripped 3 bases from V and 13 bases from J, with 13 bases between. This CDR3 is built from 12 residues. In nucleotides, the CDR3 is TGTGCCAGCAGTTTCGAAGGAGAATTCCAGTTCTTC. It codes for CASSFEGEFQFF.

The chain employs TRBV12-3 or TRBV12-4 and TRBJ1-1; D is unresolved. The CDR3 has 13 residues. Trimming cost V 4 bases and J 1 base, with 7 bases left between them. The CDR3 region is CASSSSTNTEAFF. DNA for the CDR3: TGTGCCAGCAGTTCCTCAACGAACACTGAAGCTTTCTTT.

This clonotype was detected a few times. The chain links TRBV28 to TRBJ2-1; 7 positions agree with TRBD1. The CDR3 extends over 14 amino acids. J lost 10 bases, V lost 5 bases, and 11 bases had no gene match. CDR1 and CDR2 (germline): MDHEN, SYDVKM. In DNA form, the CDR3 reads TGTGCCAGCAGTCCCGCAGAACAGGGGTTCGAGCAGTTCTTC. Translating gives CASSPAEQGFEQFF.

This clonotype was seen more than once but under ten times. This rearrangement joins TRBV7-9 to TRBJ2-2; the D is unclear. CDR1 is SEHNR, CDR2 FQNEAQ, per germline (reference sequence). The CDR3 is 13 residues long. The V end lost 8 bases, the J end lost 5 bases, and 12 bases lay between the germline ends. CDR3 nucleotide sequence: TGTGCCAGCCCCCCGCACAGTACCGGGGAGCTGTTTTTT. Protein product: CASPPHSTGELFF.